Listed below are T cell receptor beta chains from one sample, sequenced in a study of metastatic and nonmetastatic thyroid tumors. With MiXCR, TCRdb reprocessed the PCR reads. The sample shows approximately 70,000 clones, roughly 18% of them seen only once. Sequenced material: blood. The origin of the receptors is a female donor with papillary thyroid cancer or a benign thyroid nodule (not recorded which). Some clones in this sample may be carry-over from other donors' samples. The CDR3 runs from the conserved cysteine through the conserved F or W. A D gene is named only where the DNA matches it firmly. The size entry is marked missing in some rows and otherwise reads once, few, many or a size class.

v_gene	d_gene	j_gene	abundance	CDR3aa	CDR3nt
TRBV30	.	TRBJ2-5	many	CAWREHPEETQYF	TGTGCCTGGAGAGAGCATCCTGAAGAGACCCAGTACTTC
TRBV6-2/TRBV6-3	TRBD1	TRBJ1-5	.	CASSNRGGNQPQHF	TGTGCCAGCAGTAACAGGGGGGGCAATCAGCCCCAGCATTTT
TRBV5-4	.	TRBJ2-7	many	CASSLLGEYEQYF	TGTGCCAGCAGCTTGCTGGGGGAATACGAGCAGTACTTC
TRBV5-6	.	TRBJ2-7	many	CASSLSLTRYEQYF	TGTGCCAGCAGCTTGTCGCTGACTCGCTACGAGCAGTACTTC
TRBV9	.	TRBJ1-1	.	CASRVLLGDNEAFF	TGTGCCAGCAGAGTCCTTTTGGGGGACAATGAAGCTTTCTTT
TRBV27	.	TRBJ1-2	few	CASSPQSAYGYTF	TGTGCCAGCAGTCCCCAGAGCGCCTATGGCTACACCTTC
TRBV19	.	TRBJ1-1	.	CASSSSGNTEAFF	TGTGCCAGTAGTTCCAGCGGGAACACTGAAGCTTTCTTT
TRBV11-2	TRBD2	TRBJ2-3	.	CASSSGLAGLGDTQYF	TGTGCCAGCAGCTCGGGACTAGCGGGGTTAGGCGATACGCAGTATTTT
TRBV19	.	TRBJ1-1	.	CASIKLVGNTEAFF	TGTGCCAGTATTAAGCTGGTCGGAAACACTGAAGCTTTCTTT
TRBV19	.	TRBJ1-2	.	CATNTVGGYTF	TGTGCCACGAACACGGTGGGAGGCTACACCTTC
TRBV30	.	TRBJ1-6	many	CAWSDGQTPYNSPLHF	TGTGCCTGGAGTGATGGACAGACGCCCTATAATTCACCCCTCCACTTT
TRBV12-3/TRBV12-4	.	TRBJ2-7	many	CASSLGPPTYEQYF	TGTGCCAGCAGTTTAGGGCCACCGACCTACGAGCAGTACTTC
TRBV30	.	TRBJ2-7	.	CAWRTNKGYEQYF	TGTGCCTGGAGAACCAATAAGGGTTACGAGCAGTACTTC
TRBV6-1	.	TRBJ1-5	many	CASGTQQNQPQHF	TGTGCCAGCGGGACACAACAAAATCAGCCCCAGCATTTT
TRBV12-3/TRBV12-4	.	TRBJ2-6	.	CASTFGGSGANVLTF	TGTGCCAGCACCTTTGGGGGGTCTGGGGCCAACGTCCTGACTTTC
TRBV19	TRBD1	TRBJ1-1	many	CASWDRVAMNTEAFF	TGTGCCAGTTGGGACAGGGTCGCGATGAACACTGAAGCTTTCTTT
TRBV7-2	.	TRBJ2-5	many	CASSLAQGGGETQYF	TGTGCCAGCAGCTTAGCGCAGGGAGGGGGAGAGACCCAGTACTTC
TRBV2	.	TRBJ2-2	many	CAAGPGVTGELFF	TGTGCCGCAGGGCCAGGGGTCACCGGGGAGCTGTTTTTT
TRBV12-3/TRBV12-4	.	TRBJ2-5	many	CASSWRARQETQYF	TGTGCCAGCAGTTGGCGGGCGCGGCAAGAGACCCAGTACTTC
TRBV18	.	TRBJ2-5	many	CASSPPAGYRETQYF	TGTGCCAGCTCACCACCCGCGGGCTATCGAGAGACCCAGTACTTC
TRBV20-1	.	TRBJ1-2	many	CSARDRGVFYGYTF	TGCAGTGCTAGAGATCGGGGGGTTTTCTATGGCTACACCTTC
TRBV4-1	.	TRBJ2-7	many	CASSQENSAEQYF	TGCGCCAGCAGCCAAGAAAACAGTGCCGAGCAGTACTTC
TRBV9	.	TRBJ2-3	many	CASSARGGGGDTQYF	TGTGCCAGCAGCGCCAGGGGAGGGGGCGGAGATACGCAGTATTTT
TRBV9	.	TRBJ2-1	many	CASSPRRGYNEQFF	TGTGCCAGCAGCCCACGGCGGGGTTACAATGAGCAGTTCTTC
TRBV6-1	.	TRBJ1-6	medium-sized	CASRTDSNSPLHF	TGTGCCAGCAGAACGGACAGTAATTCACCCCTCCACTTT
TRBV20-1	.	TRBJ2-7	many	CSARDGTQGLYEQYF	TGCAGTGCTAGAGATGGAACCCAGGGCCTCTACGAGCAGTACTTC
TRBV30	.	TRBJ1-5	many	CAWSVLGAQPQHF	TGTGCCTGGAGTGTACTAGGGGCCCAGCCCCAGCATTTT
TRBV11-2	.	TRBJ2-1	.	CASSLVRGRANEQFF	TGTGCCAGCAGCTTAGTGAGAGGGAGAGCCAATGAGCAGTTCTTC
TRBV15	.	TRBJ1-3	few	CATSRDRGNTIYF	TGTGCCACCAGCAGAGATCGAGGAAACACCATATATTTT
TRBV30	.	TRBJ2-5	.	CAWSVPIRETQYF	TGTGCCTGGAGTGTACCTATCAGAGAGACCCAGTACTTC
TRBV11-2	.	TRBJ2-1	.	CASSLVAYNEQFF	TGTGCCAGCAGCTTAGTAGCATACAATGAGCAGTTCTTC
TRBV12-3/TRBV12-4	TRBD2	TRBJ2-7	.	CASRPSGRTYEQYF	TGTGCCAGCAGGCCCAGCGGGAGGACATACGAGCAGTACTTC
TRBV10-3	.	TRBJ1-2	many	CATGDPTVGGYTF	TGTGCCACCGGGGACCCAACAGTTGGTGGCTACACCTTC
TRBV30	TRBD1	TRBJ1-2	medium-sized	CACDRVYGYTF	TGTGCCTGCGACAGGGTGTATGGCTACACCTTC
TRBV11-1	TRBD1	TRBJ2-1	.	CASSSGQGFYNEQFF	TGTGCCAGCAGCTCTGGACAGGGGTTCTACAATGAGCAGTTCTTC
TRBV6-2/TRBV6-3	.	TRBJ1-2	few	CASSSRSTVPYGYTF	TGTGCCAGCAGTTCCCGATCGACAGTACCCTATGGCTACACCTTC
TRBV5-5	.	TRBJ1-3	many	CASSLFPDSSGNTIYF	TGTGCCAGCAGCTTGTTCCCAGACTCCTCTGGAAACACCATATATTTT
TRBV6-5	.	TRBJ1-1	many	CASSYSGGDTEAFF	TGTGCCAGCAGTTACTCGGGGGGGGACACTGAAGCTTTCTTT
TRBV27	.	TRBJ1-5	.	CASSWQYSNHPQHF	TGTGCCAGCAGTTGGCAATATAGCAATCATCCCCAGCATTTT
TRBV19	TRBD1	TRBJ1-2	few	CASSTGQGNNYGYTF	TGTGCCAGTAGTACGGGACAGGGAAACAACTATGGCTACACCTTC
TRBV10-2	TRBD1	TRBJ1-2	.	CASSGTGAVPSYTF	TGCGCCAGCAGTGGGACAGGGGCTGTACCGAGCTACACCTTC
TRBV6-2/TRBV6-3	.	TRBJ2-7	few	CASSYGRGGYEQYF	TGTGCCAGCAGTTACGGTAGAGGGGGCTACGAGCAGTACTTC
TRBV2	.	TRBJ2-7	many	CATSEAEGEQYF	TGTGCCACCTCGGAGGCGGAGGGCGAGCAGTACTTC
TRBV9	.	TRBJ1-3	many	CASSQVDTGNTIYF	TGTGCCAGCAGCCAGGTCGACACCGGAAACACCATATATTTT
TRBV20-1	.	TRBJ1-6	few	CSATGPHNSPLHF	TGCAGTGCTACTGGGCCGCATAATTCACCCCTCCACTTT
TRBV11-2	.	TRBJ2-3	many	CASSLGGSTDTQYF	TGTGCCAGCAGCTTGGGTGGGTCCACAGATACGCAGTATTTT